Below, one TCR beta chain is given with its context. This entry belongs to a study of shared clonotypes between healthy human individuals. Using immunoSEQ multiplex PCR, the repertoire was profiled, and TCRdb retains in-frame clones only, with some absent. The sample lists 1.5 million to 1.9 million clones, 95% to 99% occurring once. The length of the CDR3 is 16 residues. Trimming took 1 base from V and 1 from J, leaving 14 bases between them. Germline V gene data show CDR1 as SGHRS and CDR2 as YFSETQ. This rearrangement joins TRBV5-1 to TRBJ1-1; perhaps TRBD1 as D (5 bases). The sequence came from a man under 40 in good health. Specimen: naive CD4+ T cells sorted from blood. Noted subset: CD45RA+ positively selected. The CDR3, as DNA: TGCGCCAGCAGCTTGATTGGGGCCCTGGGGAACACTGAAGCTTTCTTT. It translates to CASSLIGALGNTEAFF.